The 32 T cell receptor beta chains below were found in one sample sequenced in a study of a mutant IDH1 vaccine in newly diagnosed glioma. Clones were sequenced by immunoSEQ multiplex PCR, and TCRdb holds only the in-frame ones, with some missing. The sample holds fewer than 100,000 clones, 91% seen once. No cognate antigen is known for these TCRs. Time point indicated: week 5, during vaccination. The investigators gave 300 ug of mutant IDH1 20-mer peptide in each vaccine dose, together with topical imiquimod. Material: PBMCs, obtained from a glioma patient whose treatment included an IDH1 peptide vaccine. The receptors derive from a woman in her forties or fifties with glioma.

The chain combines TRBV27 with TRBJ2-5, with D possibly matching TRBD1 (6 bases). The V gene's germline CDR1 is MNHEY and CDR2 SMNVEV (reference sequence). V lost 2 bases to trimming and J lost 5 bases, with 9 bases between them. CDR3 size: 13 residues. Written as DNA, the CDR3 is TGTGCCAGCAGTTTAATTAGGGGGGAGACCCAGTACTTC. It yields the protein CASSLIRGETQYF.

The rearrangement joins TRBV28 to TRBJ2-7; D unresolved. V lost 7 bases, J lost 6 bases, and 13 bases lay in between. In germline, CDR1 is MDHEN, CDR2 SYDVKM. CDR3 length: 12 residues. The DNA of the CDR3 is TGTGCCAGCATCTCGCGGTATGGCGAGCAGTACTTC. It is translated as CASISRYGEQYF.

CDR3: CASSPRLQSTNEKLFF. CDR3 nucleotides: TGTGCCAGCAGCCCACGTCTACAGTCAACTAATGAAAAACTGTTTTTT. The chain links TRBV28 to TRBJ1-4; D is undetermined. There are 16 residues in the CDR3. The V end was cut by 6 bases, the J end by 0 bases, with 14 bases between. CDR1 and CDR2 (germline): MDHEN, SYDVKM.

The V gene is TRBV7-8, the J gene TRBJ1-1; D is perhaps TRBD1 (6 bases). The CDR3 extends over 14 amino acids. Trimming left V 5 bases short and J 2 bases short, with 12 bases between. Germline assignment: CDR1 SGHVS and CDR2 FQNEAQ. CDR3 coding DNA: TGTGCCAGCAGCCTACAGGGAGGCAACACTGAAGCTTTCTTT. Amino acids: CASSLQGGNTEAFF. The variable domain in full, with the rest retrieved from reference TRBV7-8 and TRBJ1-1, is GAGVSQSPRYKVAKRGQDVALRCDPISGHVSLFWYQQALGQGPEFLTYFQNEAQLDKSGLPSDRFFAERPEGSVSTLKIQRTQQEDSAVYLCASSLQGGNTEAFFGQGTRLTVV.

The genes are TRBV28 and TRBJ1-2, with 7 positions matching TRBD1. Germline-derived CDR1 and CDR2 are MDHEN and SYDVKM. The CDR3 runs to 13 residues. V gave up 5 bases and J gave up 4 bases; unmatched junction bases: 4. The chain's CDR3 is CASSRGGPYGYTF. As DNA, the CDR3 is TGTGCCAGCAGTAGAGGGGGCCCCTATGGCTACACCTTC.

The chain has TRBV7-9 and TRBJ2-3; TRBD2 matches at 8 bases. V lost 4 bases and J lost 3; bases outside the gene matches: 9. The germline V gene has CDR1 SEHNR and CDR2 FQNEAQ (reference sequence). The CDR3 covers 16 residues. The CDR3 sequence: CASSSTWREATDTQYF. DNA for the CDR3: TGTGCCAGCAGCTCGACTTGGCGGGAGGCGACAGATACGCAGTATTTT.

The V and J genes are TRBV13 and TRBJ2-1; 9 bases match TRBD2. CDR3 length: 16 residues. The V and J ends lost 6 bases and 4 bases, in that order; junction bases with no gene match: 10. CDR1 and CDR2 from the germline V gene are PRHDT and FYEKMQ (reference sequence). CDR3 sequence: CASREGGGRAYNEQFF. In nucleotides, the CDR3 is TGTGCCAGCAGGGAAGGGGGCGGGAGGGCGTACAATGAGCAGTTCTTC.

The chain carries TRBV5-6 and TRBJ2-5; possibly TRBD1 for D (6 bases). Trimming removed 0 bases at V and 4 bases at J, with 10 bases between. The germline gives CDR1 SGHDT, CDR2 YYEEEE. The CDR3 contains 14 residues. CDR3: CASSLGQQGETQYF. DNA of the CDR3: TGTGCCAGCAGCTTGGGACAACAGGGAGAGACCCAGTACTTC.

The V and J genes are TRBV6-6 and TRBJ1-4; the D gene is possibly TRBD1 (5 bases). CDR1 is MNHNY, CDR2 SVGAGI, per germline (reference sequence). This CDR3 has 14 amino acids. V gave up 6 bases and J gave up 0 bases, with 8 bases separating them. The CDR3 sequence: CASREQATNEKLFF. CDR3 DNA sequence: TGTGCCAGCAGGGAACAGGCAACTAATGAAAAACTGTTTTTT.

V and J are TRBV18 and TRBJ1-2; no clear D gene. The CDR3 covers 13 residues. Germline V gene data show CDR1 as KGHSH and CDR2 as LQKENI. Trimming pared 2 bases from V and 6 bases from J, leaving 10 bases between. The CDR3 is CASSPRTSDGYTF. Written as DNA, the CDR3 is TGTGCCAGCTCACCAAGGACCAGTGATGGCTACACCTTC.

This clone was recorded once. This chain joins TRBV7-9 and TRBJ2-3, with 7 positions matching TRBD1. This CDR3 is 15 amino acids long. V was pared by 7 bases and J by 5 bases, with 12 bases of the junction left unmatched. CDR1 SEHNR and CDR2 FQNEAQ come from the germline V gene (reference sequence). CDR3 in DNA: TGTGCCAGCACCCCTCCAGGGGGAGTAGTAGATACGCAGTATTTT. Its protein is CASTPPGGVVDTQYF.

The rearrangement links TRBV5-4 to TRBJ2-7; 11 nucleotides match TRBD1. In germline, CDR1 is SGHNT, CDR2 YYREEE (reference sequence). The J segment lost 3 bases and the V segment lost 4 bases, leaving 6 bases of the junction unmatched. This CDR3 contains 15 residues. CDR3: CASSASGTGGYEQYF. CDR3 coding DNA: TGTGCCAGCAGCGCATCCGGGACAGGGGGCTACGAGCAGTACTTC.

There are a few counts of this clone. The rearrangement uses TRBV10-3 and TRBJ1-5; D might be TRBD1 (5 bases). The CDR3 is 11 amino acids. The V gene lost 3 bases and the J gene lost 10 bases, with 7 bases spanning the gap. Germline CDR1 and CDR2: ENHRY and SYGVKD. The CDR3 protein is CAISDQGPQHF. In DNA, the CDR3 is TGTGCCATCAGTGATCAGGGACCCCAGCATTTT.

The chain links TRBV27 to TRBJ2-1; 9 bases are shared with TRBD2. Germline V gene lookup returns CDR1 MNHEY and CDR2 SMNVEV (reference sequence). This CDR3 has 15 residues. Trimming removed 3 bases from V and 4 bases from J; junction bases left unmatched: 4. The CDR3 sequence: CASSFRLAVYNEQFF. The CDR3 DNA sequence: TGTGCCAGCAGTTTCAGACTAGCGGTATACAATGAGCAGTTCTTC.

This chain uses TRBV2 with TRBJ2-5; 9 positions match TRBD2. CDR1 and CDR2 from the germline V gene are SNHLY and FYNNEI. The CDR3 is made up of 13 amino acids. The CDR3 nucleotides read TGTGGGGGCTCGGGACTAGCCCAAGAGACCCAGTACTTC. The encoded protein is CGGSGLAQETQYF.

The gene calls are TRBV11-2 and TRBJ2-1; TRBD2 matches at 9 bases. The germline CDR1 and CDR2 sequences are SGHAT and FQNNGV. The V gene end was trimmed by 4 bases and the J gene end by 4 bases; junction bases not matched to a gene: 5. CDR3 length: 15 residues. This chain's CDR3 is CASSSLAGPYNEQFF. DNA of the CDR3: TGTGCCAGCAGCTCCCTAGCGGGACCATACAATGAGCAGTTCTTC.

CDR3 sequence: CASSQQGLANEKLFF. DNA for the CDR3: TGTGCCAGCAGCCAGCAGGGTCTGGCTAATGAAAAACTGTTTTTT. The chain recombines TRBV4-2 with TRBJ1-4, with D possibly being TRBD1 (5 bases). Germline CDR1 reads LGHNA; CDR2 reads YNFKEQ. Trimming pared 3 bases from V and 3 bases from J, leaving 11 bases between. This CDR3 spans 15 amino acids.

The V call is TRBV2, the J call TRBJ2-7; 9 bases map to TRBD1. V trimming: 4 bases; J trimming: 5 bases; junction bases outside the gene matches: 6. This CDR3 has 14 residues. The germline CDR1 and CDR2 sequences are SNHLY and FYNNEI. In DNA form, the CDR3 reads TGTGCCAGCAGTGCGGGACAGGGACGGGACGAGCAGTACTTC. Translated, it gives CASSAGQGRDEQYF.

V is TRBV29-1 and J is TRBJ1-2, with D possibly being TRBD1 (6 bases). Germline assignment: CDR1 SQVTM and CDR2 ANQGSEA. This CDR3 is built from 15 residues. Trimming removed 6 bases at V and 8 bases at J, with 25 bases between. In DNA form, the CDR3 reads TGCAGCGTCCCTCCACCGAGGGGGGAAGTCGGGGGCTACACCTTC. Protein: CSVPPPRGEVGGYTF.

The chain is built from TRBV5-1 and TRBJ2-5, with 9 bases that match TRBD1. Germline assignment: CDR1 SGHRS and CDR2 YFSETQ. The J segment lost 2 bases and the V segment lost 6 bases, leaving 5 bases of the junction unmatched. This CDR3 has 14 residues. The CDR3 region has the DNA TGCGCCAGCATGCCGACAGGGGGTCAAGAGACCCAGTACTTC. This gives the protein CASMPTGGQETQYF.

For the CDR3, the DNA is TGTGCCAGCAGCCGGGATTACGGGGAGCAGTACTTC. Its protein product is CASSRDYGEQYF. V usage is TRBV14 and J usage is TRBJ2-7; D remains unclear. The germline gives CDR1 SGHDN, CDR2 FVKESK. The CDR3 runs 12 residues. The V end was cut by 4 bases, the J end by 7 bases, with 11 bases between.

The chain uses TRBV13 and TRBJ2-5, with 9 bases identical to TRBD2. The germline gives CDR1 PRHDT, CDR2 FYEKMQ (reference sequence). The CDR3 totals 17 residues. V dropped 1 base and J dropped 2; count of bases not matched to a gene: 8. Here the CDR3 reads CASSLDSLAGTQETQYF. CDR3 nucleotides: TGTGCCAGCAGCTTAGATTCTCTAGCGGGGACACAAGAGACCCAGTACTTC.

The V and J genes are TRBV11-2 and TRBJ2-3; unclear D gene. V lost 0 bases and J 4 bases, leaving 11 bases between the germline ends. This CDR3 is built from 15 residues. Germline-derived CDR1 and CDR2 are SGHAT and FQNNGV. The DNA of the CDR3 is TGTGCCAGCAGCTTAGACGCGACCACCCCAGATACGCAGTATTTT. It codes for CASSLDATTPDTQYF.

The chain employs TRBV7-3 and TRBJ2-7, with D possibly being TRBD1 or TRBD2 (7 bases each). With 5 bases removed from V and 2 bases from J, the gap between germline ends came to 16 bases. The CDR3 extends over 15 amino acids. Germline V gene lookup returns CDR1 SGHTA and CDR2 FQGTGA. CDR3 sequence: CASSETGEGPYEQYF. Written as DNA, the CDR3 is TGTGCCAGCAGCGAAACAGGGGAGGGCCCCTACGAGCAGTACTTC.

V gene TRBV2 combines with J gene TRBJ1-5; D unresolved. Deletions cut 4 bases from V and 3 bases from J, with 4 bases between. CDR1 SNHLY and CDR2 FYNNEI come from the germline V gene. The CDR3 is 12 amino acids. DNA for the CDR3: TGTGCCAGCAGTGCCTTCAATCAGCCCCAGCATTTT. This encodes CASSAFNQPQHF.

This rearrangement joins TRBV18 to TRBJ2-1; D remains ambiguous. The CDR3 is made up of 13 amino acids. Trimming removed 4 bases from V and 6 bases from J, with 10 bases in between. CDR1 and CDR2 (germline): KGHSH, LQKENI. The CDR3 DNA is TGTGCCAGCTCACGCGGACCCGCCAATGAGCAGTTCTTC. This encodes CASSRGPANEQFF.

The chain has TRBV6-1 and TRBJ1-5; D not resolved. The CDR3 extends over 15 amino acids. Germline V lookup: CDR1 MNHNS, CDR2 SASEGT. The ends were cut back, 8 bases at V and 0 bases at J, with 14 bases in the middle. The CDR3 is CASGSEPNSNQPQHF. The CDR3 DNA is TGTGCCAGCGGGTCCGAGCCAAATAGCAATCAGCCCCAGCATTTT.

This rearrangement joins TRBV6-1 to TRBJ2-7; 7 bases align to TRBD2. The CDR3 consists of 14 residues. V gave up 1 base and J gave up 3 bases; unmatched junction bases: 3. Germline CDR1 and CDR2: MNHNS and SASEGT. The CDR3 protein is CASSEVGGDYEQYF. For the CDR3, the DNA is TGTGCCAGCAGTGAAGTGGGAGGGGACTACGAGCAGTACTTC.

The chain employs TRBV18 and TRBJ2-7; 8 bases are shared with TRBD2. The length of the CDR3 is 15 residues. J gave up 4 bases and V 4 bases, and 9 bases lay outside the gene matches. From germline, CDR1 is KGHSH and CDR2 LQKENI. The CDR3 region has the DNA TGTGCCAGCTCACTTAGCGGGACGCCGCTGTACGAGCAGTACTTC. Amino acids: CASSLSGTPLYEQYF.

This clone was observed a single time. The rearrangement joins TRBV7-9 to TRBJ1-2; D is ambiguous. Trimming removed 2 bases at V and 4 bases at J, with 17 bases between. In germline, CDR1 is SEHNR, CDR2 FQNEAQ (reference sequence). CDR3 size: 16 residues. CDR3 nucleotide sequence: TGTGCCAGCAGCTTAATGGGGATGTTGAGCCTCTATGGCTACACCTTC. It translates to CASSLMGMLSLYGYTF.

The gene calls are TRBV10-3 and TRBJ2-5; 7 bases are shared with TRBD2. The J call may not be correct, given that the DNA end is closer to TRBJ2-7. The V gene's germline CDR1 is ENHRY and CDR2 SYGVKD. The CDR3 is made up of 14 amino acids. CDR3 amino acids: CAAGFPGLNYEQYF. The CDR3 region has the DNA TGTGCCGCAGGCTTCCCGGGACTAAACTACGAGCAGTACTTC.

This chain links TRBV9 with TRBJ2-5; the D gene is possibly TRBD2 (6 bases). The CDR3 spans 14 residues. The V gene's germline CDR1 is SGDLS and CDR2 YYNGEE. V lost 2 bases and J lost 5, with 13 bases in between. Written as DNA, the CDR3 is TGTGCCAGCAGCGTCGGGACTCTGGGGGAGACCCAGTACTTC. It is translated as CASSVGTLGETQYF.